The entry below describes one T cell receptor (beta chain). This record belongs to a study of CD4 T cell repertoires in COVID-19. No culture step preceded sequencing of the ex vivo isolated memory T cells. TCRdb's copy holds only in-frame clones and misses some; the assay was immunoSEQ multiplex PCR. The data hold over 75,000 clones, with approximately 83% observed a single time. Germline V gives CDR1 MNHEY, CDR2 SVGAGI. V dropped 2 bases and J dropped 8; count of bases not matched to a gene: 5. This CDR3 region has 14 residues. This receptor was taken from a human donor who had COVID-19. This chain connects TRBV6-5 to TRBJ2-1, with 8 bases that match TRBD2. The sample in question was CD4+ T cells from peripheral blood, obtained after recovery from COVID-19. CDR3 coding DNA: TGTGCCAGCAGTTACACGGGAGGGATGCATGAGCAGTTCTTC. It is translated as CASSYTGGMHEQFF.